This T cell receptor beta chain derives from a study of regulatory T cells in long-lasting Graves disease. About the research overall: Duration of antithyroid drug therapy among newly diagnosed Graves' patients was under 3 months. Whole-study findings and limits: Persistent disease showed a preference for TRBV28, TRBJ1-2 and TRBJ2-5.

The CDR3 is made up of 13 amino acids. Germline CDR1 reads DFQATT; CDR2 reads SNEGSKA (reference sequence). Germline trimming cut 6 bases from V and 5 bases from J; bases unmatched to any gene: 7. This clonotype appeared many times. Its cognate antigen is unknown. For TCR beta, libraries came from iRepertoire HTBI primers and Arm-PCR of CDR3 regions. TCRdb re-derived calls from the multiplex PCR reads in MiXCR, one entry per CDR3 protein. The sample holds 240,000 or so distinct CDR3 sequences, around 20% seen once. Time point denoted: newly diagnosed GD, antithyroid drugs for less than 3 months. Isolated PBMC RNA provided the starting material for the TCR library. From each patient, roughly 10 milliliters of peripheral blood was drawn and collected into an EDTA anticoagulant tube.

The starting material was peripheral blood mononuclear cells (PBMCs), obtained at new diagnosis, from a patient treated with antithyroid drugs. This chain uses TRBV20-1 with TRBJ2-3; TRBD1 agrees at 8 bases. The receptor was derived from a female donor with Graves disease. CDR3 DNA sequence: TGCAGTGCCCACCCGACAGGGGTAGATACGCAGTATTTT. Protein sequence: CSAHPTGVDTQYF.